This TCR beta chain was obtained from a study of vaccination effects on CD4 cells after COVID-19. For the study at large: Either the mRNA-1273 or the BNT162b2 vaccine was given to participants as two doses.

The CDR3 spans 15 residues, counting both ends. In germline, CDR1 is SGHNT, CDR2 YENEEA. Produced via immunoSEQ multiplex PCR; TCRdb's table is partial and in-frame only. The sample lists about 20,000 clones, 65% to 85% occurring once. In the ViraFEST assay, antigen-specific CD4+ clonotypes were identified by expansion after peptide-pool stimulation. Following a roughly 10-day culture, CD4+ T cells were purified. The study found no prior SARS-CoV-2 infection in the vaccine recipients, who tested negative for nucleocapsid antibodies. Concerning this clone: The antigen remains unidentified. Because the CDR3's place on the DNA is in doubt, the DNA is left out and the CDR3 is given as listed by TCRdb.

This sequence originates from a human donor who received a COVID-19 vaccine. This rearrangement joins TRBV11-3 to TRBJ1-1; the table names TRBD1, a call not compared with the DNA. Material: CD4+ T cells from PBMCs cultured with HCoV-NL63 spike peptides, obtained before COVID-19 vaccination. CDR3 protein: CASSTSGQTNTEAFF.